The present TCR beta chain was sequenced within a study of shared clonotypes between healthy human individuals. For this clone: Its target is not known.

Broader study findings: Across a handful of donors, naive CD4 shared roughly 5.2%, naive CD8 about 3.2%, memory CD4 roughly 2.3%, memory CD8 under 0.5%. Sequencing depth was expected to affect clonotype sharing among donors.

After removal of 5 bases from V and 0 bases from J, the junction contained 11 bases not matched to a gene. CDR1 and CDR2 (germline): SGHTA, FQGNSA. The CDR3 consists of 17 residues. Positive CCR7 selection of CD45RO-negative cells yielded the naive CD8 cells, and terminally differentiated effector memory CD45RA+ cells were excluded. Every one of the donors was a Caucasian adult that lived in Nashville, Tennessee. Here immunoSEQ multiplex PCR was the method, and the copy in TCRdb shows in-frame clones only, minus some. Among nearly 2 million clones listed, approximately 94% were seen once. The receptor was derived from a man aged 18 to 30 in good health. The sequencing sample was made of naive CD8+ T cells sorted from blood. The J gene is TRBJ2-5, the V gene TRBV7-2; 8 positions agree with TRBD2. CDR3 protein: CASSLSVRGEYQETQYF. Written as DNA, the CDR3 is TGTGCCAGCAGCCTTAGCGTGCGGGGGGAGTACCAAGAGACCCAGTACTTC.